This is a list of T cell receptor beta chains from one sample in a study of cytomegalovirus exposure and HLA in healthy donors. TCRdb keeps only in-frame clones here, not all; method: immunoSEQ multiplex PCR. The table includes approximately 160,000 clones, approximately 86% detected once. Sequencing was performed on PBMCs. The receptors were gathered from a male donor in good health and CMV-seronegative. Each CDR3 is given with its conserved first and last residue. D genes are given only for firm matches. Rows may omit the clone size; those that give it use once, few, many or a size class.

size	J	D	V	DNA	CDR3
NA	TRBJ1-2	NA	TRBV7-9	TGTTCCAGCAGCTTATCCCAGGGCTATGGCTACACCTTC	CSSSLSQGYGYTF
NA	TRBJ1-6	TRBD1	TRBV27	TGTGCCAGCAGAATGGGGACAGGGAAATTTTCACCCCTCCACTTT	CASRMGTGKFSPLHF
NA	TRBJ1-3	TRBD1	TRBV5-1	TGCGCCAGCAGCGAGGGGACAGCTGGAAACACCATATATTTT	CASSEGTAGNTIYF
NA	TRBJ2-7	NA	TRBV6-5	TGTGCCAGCAGTCCGGACAGCTCCTACGAGCAGTACTTC	CASSPDSSYEQYF
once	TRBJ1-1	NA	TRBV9	TGTGCCAGCAGCCCCGGGGGGCCGCCGACTGAAGCTTTCTTT	CASSPGGPPTEAFF
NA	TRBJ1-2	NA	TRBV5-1	TGCGCCAGCAGCTTCCGGGGTCACTATGGCTACACCTTC	CASSFRGHYGYTF
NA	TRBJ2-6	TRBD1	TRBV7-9	TGTGCCAGCAGCCTGACAGGGGCCCCCGGGAGCTCTGGGGCCAACGTCCTGACTTTC	CASSLTGAPGSSGANVLTF
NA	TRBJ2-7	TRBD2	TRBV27	TGTGCCAGCAGTTCCTGGACTAGCTCGCACGAGCAGTACTTC	CASSSWTSSHEQYF
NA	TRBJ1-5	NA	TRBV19	TGTGCCAGTAGTATAGGACCAGGGATCAATCAGCCCCAGCATTTT	CASSIGPGINQPQHF
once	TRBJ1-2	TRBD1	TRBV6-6	TGTGCCAGCAGTCTCAGGGGGATAACTAACTATGGCTACACCTTC	CASSLRGITNYGYTF
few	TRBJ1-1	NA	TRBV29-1	TGCAGCGTTGTCGGGGGGAACACTGAAGCTTTCTTT	CSVVGGNTEAFF
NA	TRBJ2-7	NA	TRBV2	TGTGCCAGCAGTGTGGTCGTCACAGGGGAGGTGTACTTC	CASSVVVTGEVYF
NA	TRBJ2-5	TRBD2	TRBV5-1	TGCGCCAGCAGCTTATATGAGGGACTAGCGGGGGGAACTCAGACCCAGTACTTC	CASSLYEGLAGGTQTQYF
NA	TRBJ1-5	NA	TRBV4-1	TGCGCCAGCAGCCAAGAGGGCGGGCGGTTCGGGCAGCCCCAGCATTTT	CASSQEGGRFGQPQHF
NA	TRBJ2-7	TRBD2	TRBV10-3	TGTGCCATCAGCCCGGGACTAGCGGGATACGAGCAGTACTTC	CAISPGLAGYEQYF
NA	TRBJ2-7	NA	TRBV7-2	TGTGCCAGCAGCTTCGGTCGAGGGCTCGAGCAGTACTTC	CASSFGRGLEQYF
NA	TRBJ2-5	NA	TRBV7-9	TGTGCCAGCAGCTTAGCGGTAACGCGGGGGCCCCCACGGGGGGCCCAGTACTTC	CASSLAVTRGPPRGAQYF
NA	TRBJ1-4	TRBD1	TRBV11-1	TGTGCCAGCAGCAGCGGCGGGGAGGGGACAGGGAGCGAAAAACTGTTTTTT	CASSSGGEGTGSEKLFF
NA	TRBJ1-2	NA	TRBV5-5	TGTGCCAGCAGCTTGGTGGGAGTGGGAGGCTACACCTTC	CASSLVGVGGYTF
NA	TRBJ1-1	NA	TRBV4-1	TGCGCCAGCAGCCAAGGGGAGGCAGGGAGTAAAGCTTTCTTT	CASSQGEAGSKAFF
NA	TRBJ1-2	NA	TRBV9	TGTGCCAGCAGCGTAGGCGACTATGGCTACACCTTC	CASSVGDYGYTF
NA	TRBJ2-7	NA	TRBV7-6	TGTGCCAGCAGCTTAGCGCTGACAGGCACTCCCTACGAGCAGTACTTC	CASSLALTGTPYEQYF
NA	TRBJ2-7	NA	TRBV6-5	TGTGCCAGCAGTCCCGACAGGTTCCCCTACGAGCAGTACTTC	CASSPDRFPYEQYF
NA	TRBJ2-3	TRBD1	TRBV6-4	TGTGCCAGCAGTGACTCCGCAGGGGGCGCAGATACGCAGTATTTT	CASSDSAGGADTQYF
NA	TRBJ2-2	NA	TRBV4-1	TGCGCCAGCAGCCAAGATGGTCGGGGAGCCGGGGAGCTGTTTTTT	CASSQDGRGAGELFF
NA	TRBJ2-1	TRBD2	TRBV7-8	TGTGCCAGCAGCTTTTCTCTAGCGGAAGGAAATGAGCGGTTCTTC	CASSFSLAEGNERFF
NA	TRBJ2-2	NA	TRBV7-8	TGTGCCTCTGGGGGGCGGGGGCCCACCGGGGAGCTGTTTTTT	CASGGRGPTGELFF
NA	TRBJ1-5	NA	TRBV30	TGTGCCTGGACATCAGGGGTGAGCAATCAGCCCCAGCATTTT	CAWTSGVSNQPQHF
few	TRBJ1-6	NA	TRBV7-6	TGTGCCAGCAGCCAACAGGGATCCTATAATTCACCCCTCCACTTT	CASSQQGSYNSPLHF
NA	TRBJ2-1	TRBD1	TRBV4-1	TGCGCCAGCAGCCGCCTAACCGGGACAGTCTACAATGAGCAGTTCTTC	CASSRLTGTVYNEQFF
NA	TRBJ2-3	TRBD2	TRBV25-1	TGTGCCAGCAGTGAATATGGACTAGCGGACATCACAGATACGCAGTATTTT	CASSEYGLADITDTQYF
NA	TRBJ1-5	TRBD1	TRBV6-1	TGTGCCAGCAGTGAAGTGGGACAGGGCGGACAGCCCCAGCATTTT	CASSEVGQGGQPQHF
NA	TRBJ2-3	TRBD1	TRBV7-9	TGTGCCATCACGGACAGGGGCACAGATACGCAGTATTTT	CAITDRGTDTQYF
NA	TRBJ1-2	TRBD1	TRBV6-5	TGTGCCAGCAGTTCTGGGGACAGGGCTTATGGCTACACCTTC	CASSSGDRAYGYTF
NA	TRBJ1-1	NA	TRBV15	TGTGCCACCAGCAAACGGGGGATGAACACTGAAGCTTTCTTT	CATSKRGMNTEAFF
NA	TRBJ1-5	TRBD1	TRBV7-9	TGTTCCAGCAGCTTATTACAGGGGCACTCAAATAGCAATCAGCCCCAGCATTTT	CSSSLLQGHSNSNQPQHF
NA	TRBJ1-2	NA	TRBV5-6	TGTGCCAGCGGGAGGGATGCCTATGGCTACACCTTC	CASGRDAYGYTF
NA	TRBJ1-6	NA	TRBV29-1	TGCAGCGCCGGCGGGGTGGGGTCACCCCTCCACTTT	CSAGGVGSPLHF
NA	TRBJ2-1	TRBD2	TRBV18	TGTGCCAGCTCACAAGCCGGGACTAGCGGGAGAAATGAGCAGTTCTTC	CASSQAGTSGRNEQFF
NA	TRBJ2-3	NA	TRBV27	TGTGCCAGCAGTAACCCTTTGGTAGCGGCCAGCACAGATACGCAGTATTTT	CASSNPLVAASTDTQYF
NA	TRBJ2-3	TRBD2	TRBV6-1	TGTGCCAGCAGGACTAGCGGGGGACAAGATACGCAGTATTTT	CASRTSGGQDTQYF
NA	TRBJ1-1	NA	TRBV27	TGTGCCAGCAGTTTCGTCCTGCGGCCGCTGAACACTGAAGCTTTCTTT	CASSFVLRPLNTEAFF
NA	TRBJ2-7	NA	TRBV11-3	TGTGCCAGCAGCTTAATTAGCGGTTACGAGCAGTACTTC	CASSLISGYEQYF